Presented here are 18 T cell receptor beta chains from one specimen sequenced in a study of control samples from healthy donors and cancer patients (dated by TCRdb to about 2020). Library prep was done by the immunoSEQ multiplex PCR assay. This is the immuneACCESS table as TCRdb keeps it, with only in-frame sequences that have V and J called. A part of the clones is gone; compared with another copy, unresolved V genes explain less than half, and the rest is unexplained. The sample records about 220,000 clones, around 94% of which are singletons. The ten most abundant clones make up more than 1.3% of the sample. Sequences were obtained from blood. These receptors were collected from a man aged 50 or older in good health.

The chain links TRBV11-2 to TRBJ1-5; D is perhaps TRBD1 (6 bases). The CDR3 length is 16 residues. From germline, CDR1 is SGHAT and CDR2 FQNNGV. The V and J ends lost 2 bases and 4 bases respectively, with 15 bases between them. DNA for the CDR3: TGTGCCAGCAGCTTAAACCTCGGAGGGGGGAATCAGCCCCAGCATTTT. Amino acid sequence: CASSLNLGGGNQPQHF.

The rearrangement joins TRBV7-8 to TRBJ2-7, with D uncertain. Germline CDR1 is SGHVS and CDR2 is FQNEAQ. This CDR3 comprises 11 residues. V lost 2 bases, J lost 5 bases, and 4 bases lay in between. The CDR3 is CASSLRDEQYF. The CDR3 DNA reads as TGTGCCAGCAGCTTAAGGGACGAGCAGTACTTC.

V and J are TRBV5-1 and TRBJ1-5; perhaps TRBD1 as D (5 bases). This CDR3 has 15 residues. Trimming removed 4 bases at V and 7 bases at J, with 18 bases between. The germline CDR1 and CDR2 sequences are SGHRS and YFSETQ. The CDR3 sequence is CASSPGGLEKQPQHF. CDR3 DNA sequence: TGCGCCAGCAGCCCTGGGGGTTTAGAAAAGCAGCCCCAGCATTTT.

The table lists this clone with a count of one. The chain employs TRBV5-4 and TRBJ1-1, with 9 bases fitting TRBD1. J gave up 0 bases and V 4 bases, and 7 bases lay outside the gene matches. The CDR3 runs to 16 residues. The V gene's germline CDR1 is SGHNT and CDR2 YYREEE (reference sequence). CDR3 loop: CASSPDRGSVNTEAFF. For the CDR3, the DNA is TGTGCCAGCAGCCCGGACAGGGGCAGTGTGAACACTGAAGCTTTCTTT.

The chain uses TRBV30 and TRBJ1-6; no clear D. This CDR3 has 13 residues. From germline, CDR1 is GTSNPN and CDR2 SVGIG (reference sequence). The V gene lost 4 bases and the J gene lost 8 bases, with 12 bases spanning the gap. The CDR3 sequence is CAWTDWAHSPLHF. The CDR3 region has the DNA TGTGCCTGGACCGATTGGGCCCATTCACCCCTCCACTTT.

The V gene is TRBV7-2, the J gene TRBJ2-3; D might be TRBD2 (5 bases). The CDR3 runs 13 residues. Germline V CDR1 and CDR2: SGHTA, FQGNSA. Trimming took off 3 bases at V and 7 bases at J, with 11 bases between the two ends. The DNA for the CDR3 is TGTGCCAGCAGCTTCGGACTCCCCTATACGCAGTATTTT. It is translated as CASSFGLPYTQYF.

This clone was recorded once. V gene TRBV6-5 combines with J gene TRBJ1-3; D gene ambiguous. The CDR3 totals 13 residues. Germline-derived CDR1 and CDR2 are MNHEY and SVGAGI. Trimming removed 0 bases at V and 9 bases at J, with 9 bases between. The chain's CDR3 is CASSYSIGGTIYF. CDR3 in DNA: TGTGCCAGCAGTTACTCGATCGGAGGCACCATATATTTT.

The chain is built from TRBV6-4 and TRBJ1-5; 9 nucleotides align to TRBD1. The CDR3 loop spans 17 amino acids. Per germline, CDR1 MRHNA and CDR2 SNTAGT. J lost 2 bases, V lost 11 bases, and 16 bases had no gene match. Here the CDR3 reads CASAWGQGLLGNQPQHF. The CDR3 DNA follows: TGTGCCTCAGCCTGGGGACAGGGACTCCTAGGCAATCAGCCCCAGCATTTT.

This chain connects TRBV15 to TRBJ1-2, with a weak D call TRBD1 (6 bases). The CDR3 contains 18 residues. Germline lookup yields CDR1 LNHNV and CDR2 YYDKDF (reference sequence). The V and J ends lost 0 bases and 4 bases respectively, with 21 bases between them. DNA of the CDR3: TGTGCCACCAGCAGAGATAGGGGTGGGGGCCTCGGTTCCTATGGCTACACCTTC. Translating it yields CATSRDRGGGLGSYGYTF.

This chain connects TRBV6-5 to TRBJ2-2; D is possibly TRBD1 or TRBD2 (5 bases each). CDR1 and CDR2 from the germline V gene are MNHEY and SVGAGI. The V end was cut by 3 bases, the J end by 5 bases, with 13 bases between. The CDR3 totals 15 residues. The CDR3 here is CASSYGVGTTGELFF. The CDR3 DNA is TGTGCCAGCAGTTATGGGGTAGGGACGACCGGGGAGCTGTTTTTT.

This clone appeared once. V usage is TRBV5-4 and J usage is TRBJ1-6; D gene unclear. CDR1 SGHNT and CDR2 YYREEE come from the germline V gene (reference sequence). The CDR3 has 14 amino acids. Trimming left V 2 bases short and J 6 bases short, with 9 bases between. The CDR3 loop reads CASSFSGRNSPLHF. DNA of the CDR3: TGTGCCAGCAGCTTCTCAGGACGTAATTCACCCCTCCACTTT. The full variable domain, completed using reference TRBV5-4 and TRBJ1-6, is ETGVTQSPTHLIKTRGQQVTLRCSSQSGHNTVSWYQQALGQGPQFIFQYYREEENGRGNFPPRFSGLQFPNYSSELNVNALELDDSALYLCASSFSGRNSPLHFGNGTRLTVT.

This chain's CDR3 is CASSLVTDRIDTQYF. DNA for the CDR3: TGCGCCAGCAGCTTGGTAACAGACAGAATTGATACGCAGTATTTT. The V gene is TRBV5-1, the J gene TRBJ2-3; a possible D gene is TRBD1 (5 bases). The germline gives CDR1 SGHRS, CDR2 YFSETQ. V gave up 0 bases and J gave up 6 bases, with 14 bases separating them. This CDR3 has 15 residues.

The chain recombines TRBV7-9 with TRBJ1-1, with TRBD1 matching over 7 bases. The CDR3 runs 14 residues. Unmatched junction bases numbered 11, after V lost 7 bases and J lost 6 bases. From germline, CDR1 is SEHNR and CDR2 FQNEAQ (reference sequence). CDR3 sequence (DNA): TGTGCCAGCACCGAGGGACAGAAGTACGCTGAAGCTTTCTTT. Translated: CASTEGQKYAEAFF.

The CDR3 nucleotides are TGTGCCATCGGGGGCAACCCGAGCTCTGGAAACACCATATATTTT. This sequence encodes CAIGGNPSSGNTIYF. The genes are TRBV10-3 and TRBJ1-3, with D possibly being TRBD1 (6 bases). The CDR3 is 15 amino acids. The germline V gene encodes CDR1 ENHRY and CDR2 SYGVKD. Deletions cut 8 bases from V and 0 bases from J, with 14 bases between.

The chain has TRBV24-1 and TRBJ2-1, with TRBD2 matching 10 bases. The CDR3 is made up of 15 amino acids. The germline gives CDR1 KGHDR, CDR2 SFDVKD. The J segment lost 5 bases and the V segment lost 5 bases, leaving 5 bases of the junction unmatched. The CDR3 DNA is TGTGCCACCAGTGCGGGGACTAGCGATAACAATGAGCAGTTCTTC. Its translation: CATSAGTSDNNEQFF.

The rearrangement uses TRBV10-1 and TRBJ2-7; TRBD1 matches at 9 bases. CDR3 length equals 15 residues. From germline, CDR1 is WNHNN and CDR2 SYGVQD (reference sequence). Trimming removed 4 bases from V and 6 bases from J; junction bases left unmatched: 10. CDR3 coding DNA: TGCGCCAGCAGTGCCAGGACAGGGGAAAGCTCCGAGCAGTACTTC. As protein: CASSARTGESSEQYF.

In its sample, this clone was seen once. The J gene is TRBJ1-1, the V gene TRBV2, with D perhaps TRBD1 (5 bases). Germline V lookup: CDR1 SNHLY, CDR2 FYNNEI. Trimming shortened V by 6 bases and J by 3 bases, and 14 bases separated the two germline ends. The CDR3 has 14 amino acids. The CDR3 DNA is TGTGCCAGCAGCCTCCTGCTGGGGGACACTGAAGCTTTCTTT. Its protein product is CASSLLLGDTEAFF.

The chain is built from TRBV3-1 (or the pseudogene TRBV3-2) and TRBJ2-5; D may be TRBD1 or TRBD2 (5 bases each). The CDR3 has 16 residues. V dropped 3 bases and J dropped 4 bases, with 18 bases sitting between them. Germline CDR1 LGHDT, CDR2 YNNKEL (reference sequence). The CDR3 protein is CASSQIGEMGRETQYF. DNA for the CDR3: TGTGCCAGCAGCCAGATAGGGGAGATGGGGCGAGAGACCCAGTACTTC.